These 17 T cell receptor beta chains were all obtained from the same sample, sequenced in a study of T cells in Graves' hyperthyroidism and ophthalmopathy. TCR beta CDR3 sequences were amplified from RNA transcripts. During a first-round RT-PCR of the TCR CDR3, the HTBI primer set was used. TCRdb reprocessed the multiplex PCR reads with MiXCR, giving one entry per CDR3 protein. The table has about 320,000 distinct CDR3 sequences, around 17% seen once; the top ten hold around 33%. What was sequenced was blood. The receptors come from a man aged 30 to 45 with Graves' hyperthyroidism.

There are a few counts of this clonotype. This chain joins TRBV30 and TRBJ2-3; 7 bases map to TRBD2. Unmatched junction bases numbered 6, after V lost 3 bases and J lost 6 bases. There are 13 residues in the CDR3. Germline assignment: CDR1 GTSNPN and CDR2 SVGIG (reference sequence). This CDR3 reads CAWRGGSRDTQYF. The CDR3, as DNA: TGTGCCTGGAGGGGGGGGAGTCGGGATACGCAGTATTTT.

The CDR3 region has the DNA TGTGCCAGCAGCTTATTCAGGGCAGATACGCAGTATTTT. Its protein product is CASSLFRADTQYF. The V gene is TRBV7-3, the J gene TRBJ2-3, with D perhaps TRBD1 (5 bases). Per germline, CDR1 SGHTA and CDR2 FQGTGA. The CDR3 length is 13 residues. Trimming took off 2 bases at V and 4 bases at J, with 7 bases between the two ends.

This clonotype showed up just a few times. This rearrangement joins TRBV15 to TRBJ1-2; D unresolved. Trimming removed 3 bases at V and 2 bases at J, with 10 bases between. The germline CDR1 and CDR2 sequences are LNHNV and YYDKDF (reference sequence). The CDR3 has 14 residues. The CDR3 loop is CATSSWEANYGYTF. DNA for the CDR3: TGTGCCACCAGCAGCTGGGAGGCAAACTATGGCTACACCTTC.

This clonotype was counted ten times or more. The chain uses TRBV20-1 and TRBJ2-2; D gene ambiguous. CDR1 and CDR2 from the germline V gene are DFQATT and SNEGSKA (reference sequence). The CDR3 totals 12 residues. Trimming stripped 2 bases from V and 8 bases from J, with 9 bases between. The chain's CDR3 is CSARLVVGELFF. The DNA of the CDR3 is TGCAGTGCTAGACTAGTAGTAGGGGAGCTGTTTTTT.

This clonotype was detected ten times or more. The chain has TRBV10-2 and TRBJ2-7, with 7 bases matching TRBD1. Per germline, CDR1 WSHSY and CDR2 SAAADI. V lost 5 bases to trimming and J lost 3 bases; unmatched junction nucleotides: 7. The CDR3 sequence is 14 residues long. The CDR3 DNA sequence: TGCGCCAGCAGTCAAGACAGGGAGCACTACGAGCAGTACTTC. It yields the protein CASSQDREHYEQYF.

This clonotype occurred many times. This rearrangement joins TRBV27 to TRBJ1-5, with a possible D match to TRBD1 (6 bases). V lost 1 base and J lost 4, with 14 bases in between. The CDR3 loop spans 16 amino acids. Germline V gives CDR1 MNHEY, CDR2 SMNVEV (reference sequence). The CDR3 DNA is TGTGCCAGCAGTTTATACCCGCCCCAGGGGAATCAGCCCCAGCATTTT. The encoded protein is CASSLYPPQGNQPQHF.

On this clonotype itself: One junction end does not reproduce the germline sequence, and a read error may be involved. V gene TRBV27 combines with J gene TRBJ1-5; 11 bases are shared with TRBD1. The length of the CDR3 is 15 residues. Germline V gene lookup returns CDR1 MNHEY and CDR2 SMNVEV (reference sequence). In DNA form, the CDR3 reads TGTGCCGGCAGTCCTTGGACAGGGGGCGATCAGCCCCAGCATTTT. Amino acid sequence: CAGSPWTGGDQPQHF.

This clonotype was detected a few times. CDR3 in DNA: TGCGCCAGCAGCCATTTGGACAGGGGAAATGAAAAACTGTTTTTT. Protein product: CASSHLDRGNEKLFF. V is TRBV4-1 and J is TRBJ1-4; 9 positions match TRBD1. CDR3 length: 15 amino acids. Per the germline V gene, CDR1 is MGHRA and CDR2 is YSYEKL. Trimming took 3 bases from V and 5 from J; bases not matched to a gene: 4.

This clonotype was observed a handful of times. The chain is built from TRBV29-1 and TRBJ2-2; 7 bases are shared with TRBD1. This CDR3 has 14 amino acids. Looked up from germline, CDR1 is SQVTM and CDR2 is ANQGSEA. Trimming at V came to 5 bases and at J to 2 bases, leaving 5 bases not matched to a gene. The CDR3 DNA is TGCAGCGTTACAAGACAGGGCAACACCGGGGAGCTGTTTTTT. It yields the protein CSVTRQGNTGELFF.

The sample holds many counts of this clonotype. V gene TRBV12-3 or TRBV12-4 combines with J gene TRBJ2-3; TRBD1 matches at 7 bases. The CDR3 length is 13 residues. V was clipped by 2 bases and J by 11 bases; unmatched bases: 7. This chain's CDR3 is CASSLNGQERQYF. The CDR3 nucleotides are TGTGCCAGCAGTTTAAACGGACAGGAAAGGCAGTATTTT.

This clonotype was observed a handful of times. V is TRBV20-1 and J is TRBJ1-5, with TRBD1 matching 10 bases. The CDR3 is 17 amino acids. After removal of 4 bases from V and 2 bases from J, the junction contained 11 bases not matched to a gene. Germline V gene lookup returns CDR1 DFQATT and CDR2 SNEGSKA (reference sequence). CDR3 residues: CSAKKPTGTGGNQPQHF. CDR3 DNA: TGCAGTGCTAAAAAGCCAACCGGGACAGGGGGCAATCAGCCCCAGCATTTT.

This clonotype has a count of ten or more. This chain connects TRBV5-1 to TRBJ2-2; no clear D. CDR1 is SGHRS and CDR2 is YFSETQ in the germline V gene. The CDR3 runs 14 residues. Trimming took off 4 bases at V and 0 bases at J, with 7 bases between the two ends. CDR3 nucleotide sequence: TGCGCCAGCAGCGTGGGTCCGAACACCGGGGAGCTGTTTTTT. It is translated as CASSVGPNTGELFF.

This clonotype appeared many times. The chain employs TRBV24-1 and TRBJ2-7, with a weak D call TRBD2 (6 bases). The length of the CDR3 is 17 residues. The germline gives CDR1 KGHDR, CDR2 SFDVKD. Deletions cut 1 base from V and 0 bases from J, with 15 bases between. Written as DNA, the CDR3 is TGTGCCACCAGTGATTTTGGGTCAGCGGGCAGCTCCTACGAGCAGTACTTC. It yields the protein CATSDFGSAGSSYEQYF.

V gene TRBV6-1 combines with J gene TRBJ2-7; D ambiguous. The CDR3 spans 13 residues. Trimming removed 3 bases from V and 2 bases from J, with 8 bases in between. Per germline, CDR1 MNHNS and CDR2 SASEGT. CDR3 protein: CASSEGPPYEQYF. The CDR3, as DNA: TGTGCCAGCAGTGAGGGTCCCCCCTACGAGCAGTACTTC.

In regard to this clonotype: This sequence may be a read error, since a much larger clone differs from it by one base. The CDR3 DNA follows: TGTGCCAGCAGCCTCGTGACAGGGAGATGGTCCTATAGCTACACCTTC. Translated, it gives CASSLVTGRWSYSYTF. The chain is built from TRBV12-3 or TRBV12-4 and TRBJ1-2; TRBD1 aligns across 7 bases. The CDR3 loop spans 16 amino acids.

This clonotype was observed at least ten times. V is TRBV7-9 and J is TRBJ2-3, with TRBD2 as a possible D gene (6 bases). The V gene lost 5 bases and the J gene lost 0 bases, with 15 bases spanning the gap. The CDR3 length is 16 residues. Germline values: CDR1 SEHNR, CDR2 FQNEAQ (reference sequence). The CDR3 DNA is TGTGCCAGCAGCCCCCGAATCGGGAGTAGCACAGATACGCAGTATTTT. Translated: CASSPRIGSSTDTQYF.

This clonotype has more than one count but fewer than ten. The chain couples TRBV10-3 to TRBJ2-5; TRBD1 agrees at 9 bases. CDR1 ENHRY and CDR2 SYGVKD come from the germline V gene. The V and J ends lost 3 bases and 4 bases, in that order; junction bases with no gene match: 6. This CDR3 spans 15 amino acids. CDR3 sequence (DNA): TGTGCCATCAGTGATTCCGGGACAGGGAGAGAGACCCAGTACTTC. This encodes CAISDSGTGRETQYF.